The 15 T cell receptor beta chains given below trace back to one sample, sequenced in a study of spatial heterogeneity in lung cancer. Regarding time point: blood at routine non-recurrence follow-up after resection. Unsorted whole RNA of tumor, nontumor lung or frozen PBMC was sequenced. Using its own MiXCR run on the 5' RACE reads, TCRdb lists one record per CDR3 protein. The repertoire holds about 120,000 distinct CDR3 sequences, with 12% as singletons. The specimen was PBMCs, collected at follow-up. The receptors were sampled from a male donor with early-stage non-small cell lung cancer.

The table lists this clonotype with a few counts. The rearrangement links TRBV28 to TRBJ2-1, with 9 bases fitting TRBD1. This CDR3 is built from 16 residues. The V and J ends lost 3 bases and 5 bases, in that order; junction bases with no gene match: 8. Germline V gene sequence: CDR1 MDHEN, CDR2 SYDVKM. The DNA of the CDR3 is TGTGCCAGCAGTTTCCCGCGACAGGGGGGAAACAATGAGCAGTTCTTC. This codes for CASSFPRQGGNNEQFF.

The chain recombines TRBV27 with TRBJ2-3; D is undetermined. This CDR3 spans 14 amino acids. Trimming removed 5 bases from V and 6 bases from J, with 15 bases in between. Per germline, CDR1 MNHEY and CDR2 SMNVEV (reference sequence). The CDR3 sequence: CASSPVSMWDTQYF. For the CDR3, the DNA is TGTGCCAGCAGTCCAGTTTCCATGTGGGATACGCAGTATTTT.

In this sample, this clonotype turned up a few times. The chain recombines TRBV6-2 or TRBV6-3 with TRBJ2-1; D is unresolved. Germline-derived CDR1 and CDR2 are MNHEY and SVGEGT. Trimming took 3 bases from V and 6 from J, leaving 9 bases between them. This CDR3 comprises 13 residues. The CDR3 spells CASSYGGVNEQFF. Written as DNA, the CDR3 is TGTGCCAGCAGTTATGGTGGGGTCAATGAGCAGTTCTTC.

J is TRBJ2-5 and V is TRBV12-3 or TRBV12-4; 8 bases are shared with TRBD1. The CDR3 is made up of 13 amino acids. With 5 bases clipped from V and 4 bases from J, the junction kept 3 bases outside the gene matches. The CDR3: CASSRRGPETQYF. For the CDR3, the DNA is TGTGCCAGCAGTCGCAGGGGGCCAGAGACCCAGTACTTC.

The genes are TRBV4-1 and TRBJ1-5, with unresolved D. V was clipped by 1 base and J by 1 base, with 11 bases between them. Germline CDR1 MGHRA, CDR2 YSYEKL. The CDR3 consists of 16 residues. This CDR3 is CASSQGEFLSNQPQHF. CDR3 bases: TGCGCCAGCAGCCAAGGGGAGTTTTTGAGCAATCAGCCCCAGCATTTT.

The gene calls are TRBV29-1 and TRBJ2-5; D is ambiguous. V was cut by 8 bases and J by 5 bases, with 12 bases left in between. CDR3 size: 11 residues. Germline assignment: CDR1 SQVTM and CDR2 ANQGSEA. DNA for the CDR3: TGCAGCATCTCTTTCCGGGAGACCCAGTACTTC. It translates to CSISFRETQYF. The full variable domain, rest sourced from reference TRBV29-1 and TRBJ2-5, is SAVISQKPSRDICQRGTSLTIQCQVDSQVTMMFWYRQQPGQSLTLIATANQGSEATYESGFVIDKFPISRPNLTFSTLTVSNMSPEDSSIYLCSISFRETQYFGPGTRLLVL.

The rearrangement joins TRBV11-2 to TRBJ1-1, with unresolved D. V was cut by 6 bases and J by 4 bases, with 12 bases left in between. Germline assignment: CDR1 SGHAT and CDR2 FQNNGV. This CDR3 comprises 13 residues. The CDR3 reads CASRLTTGTEAFF. For the CDR3, the DNA is TGTGCCAGCAGGTTAACCACGGGCACTGAAGCTTTCTTT.

This clonotype has ten or more counts. The chain combines TRBV24-1 with TRBJ2-1; 8 bases fit TRBD1. CDR1 KGHDR and CDR2 SFDVKD come from the germline V gene. This CDR3 has 15 amino acids. Trimming at V came to 4 bases and at J to 8 bases, leaving 9 bases not matched to a gene. The CDR3 loop is CATSETRDRPHEQFF. CDR3 DNA: TGTGCCACCAGTGAAACCCGGGACAGGCCCCATGAGCAGTTCTTC.

The rearrangement joins TRBV4-3 to TRBJ2-7; D is perhaps TRBD1 or TRBD2 (5 bases each). The CDR3 spans 12 residues. CDR1 is LGHNA, CDR2 YSLEER, per germline. Trimming pared 3 bases from V and 7 bases from J, leaving 10 bases between. CDR3 nucleotide sequence: TGCGCCAGCAGCCACCGGGACGGAGAGCAGTACTTC. Amino acids: CASSHRDGEQYF.

The gene calls are TRBV20-1 and TRBJ2-5; perhaps TRBD1 as D (6 bases). The V gene lost 6 bases and the J gene lost 4 bases, with 21 bases spanning the gap. CDR1 is DFQATT, CDR2 SNEGSKA, per germline (reference sequence). The CDR3 extends over 15 amino acids. CDR3: CSAPRGGSFSETQYF. DNA of the CDR3: TGCAGTGCCCCGAGAGGGGGAAGTTTTTCAGAGACCCAGTACTTC.

This clonotype was seen at least ten times. The V gene is TRBV28, the J gene TRBJ2-7; D unclear. The CDR3 runs 11 residues. Germline V gives CDR1 MDHEN, CDR2 SYDVKM. The V and J ends lost 6 bases and 2 bases respectively, with 5 bases between them. The CDR3 is CASSPAYEQYF. CDR3 coding DNA: TGTGCCAGCAGCCCAGCCTACGAGCAGTACTTC.

This clonotype was seen ten or more times. The CDR3 bases are TGTGCCAGCAGCCAAGATTCCGGCAGGAGGTACGAGCAGTACTTC. This sequence encodes CASSQDSGRRYEQYF. The chain carries TRBV14 and TRBJ2-7; a weak D match, TRBD2 (5 bases). CDR1 SGHDN and CDR2 FVKESK come from the germline V gene. This CDR3 contains 15 residues. The ends were cut back, 0 bases at V and 4 bases at J, with 13 bases in the middle.

This clonotype has ten or more counts. V and J are TRBV12-3 or TRBV12-4 and TRBJ1-5; the D is unclear. V lost 8 bases and J lost 4, with 6 bases in between. The CDR3 runs 11 residues. Written as DNA, the CDR3 is TGTGCCAGCGGACTTAATCAGCCCCAGCATTTT. It encodes CASGLNQPQHF.

This sequence joins TRBV12-3 or TRBV12-4 and TRBJ1-5; TRBD1 agrees at 7 bases. Germline trimming cut 6 bases from V and 3 bases from J; bases unmatched to any gene: 5. The CDR3 sequence is 14 residues long. The DNA for the CDR3 is TGTGCCAGCAGCACGACAGGGCCCAATCAGCCCCAGCATTTT. This sequence encodes CASSTTGPNQPQHF.

The chain recombines TRBV29-1 with TRBJ1-4; D gene ambiguous. Trimming left V 4 bases short and J 8 bases short, with 8 bases between. Germline V gives CDR1 SQVTM, CDR2 ANQGSEA. The CDR3 spans 11 residues. CDR3 nucleotides: TGCAGCGTTGGAGTATCCGAAAAACTGTTTTTT. Amino acids: CSVGVSEKLFF.